This paragraph reports one T cell receptor (beta chain). The data are from a study of blood T cell repertoires in COVID-19. Per the authors' pipeline: Amplification from reference gene primers served as the basis for estimated nucleated cell counts. Profiling relied on immunoSEQ multiplex PCR, and the TCRdb table lists in-frame clones only, not all of them. V, J and clone size derive from that table, while D and trimming were established from the DNA sequence. Altogether 97,000 or so clones are present, 82% being singletons, with the ten largest covering about 11%. The CDR3 is 17 residues long. Germline CDR1 reads SGHNT; CDR2 reads YYREEE (reference sequence). V lost 0 bases and J lost 0, with 10 bases in between.

The chain combines TRBV5-4 with TRBJ2-6; maybe TRBD1 (5 bases). The specimen sequenced was peripheral blood. The clonotype originates from a man between 65 and 80 years old with active or convalescent COVID-19. The CDR3 region has the DNA TGTGCCAGCAGCTTGGCTACCGACAGCTCTGGGGCCAACGTCCTGACTTTC. It yields the protein CASSLATDSSGANVLTF.